The rows below give T cell receptor beta chains drawn from one sample of a study of graft-versus-host responses after intestinal transplantation. Some clones are missing from TCRdb's copy, which holds only in-frame ones; the method was immunoSEQ multiplex PCR. This sample has about 24,000 clones; approximately 85% occur once, and the top ten carry approximately 1%. Specimen: PBMCs, collected around 440 days after intestinal transplant. Source of these receptors: a human patient who received an intestinal transplant, so some T cells may come from the graft donor. The CDR3 runs from the conserved cysteine through the conserved F or W. The D gene is left open where the match is weak. The size of a clone is reported for some rows only, either as once, few or many, or as a class for expanded clones.

TRBV6-4	TRBJ2-3	.	TRBD2	TGTGCCAGCAGTGTAGCGGGAGGCTTTTCCACAGATACGCAGTATTTT	CASSVAGGFSTDTQYF
TRBV28	TRBJ2-1	.	.	TGTGCCAGCAGTTCACAAGGGGGGCATGAGCAGTTCTTC	CASSSQGGHEQFF
TRBV6-5	TRBJ2-7	.	TRBD1	TGTGCCAGCAGCACGACACAGGGGAGCTTGTACGAGCAGTACTTC	CASSTTQGSLYEQYF
TRBV7-8	TRBJ2-7	.	.	TGTGCCAGCAGCTTACGGGGTTACGCCGGAATTGGCTACGAGCAGTACTTC	CASSLRGYAGIGYEQYF
TRBV6-5	TRBJ2-1	.	.	TGTGCCAGCAGTTACGGGCTGTCTTTTGGTGAGCAGTTCTTC	CASSYGLSFGEQFF
TRBV5-1	TRBJ2-3	.	TRBD1	TGCGCCAGCAGCCTTACAGGGGTTGTCACAGATACGCAGTATTTT	CASSLTGVVTDTQYF
TRBV11-2	TRBJ2-1	once	.	TGTGCCAGCAGCGCTCCCCTAGCACCCGAGCAGTTCTTC	CASSAPLAPEQFF
TRBV2	TRBJ2-7	.	TRBD2	TGTGCCAGCGGGCCGATGGTTGGGCTAGCGGGACGATACGAGCAGTACTTC	CASGPMVGLAGRYEQYF
TRBV13	TRBJ2-3	once	.	TGTGCCAGCAGCTTAGTAGGGGATACGCAGTATTTT	CASSLVGDTQYF
TRBV6-5	TRBJ2-6	.	.	TGTGCCATCGCGACAGCTAGCTCTGGGGCCAACGTCCTGACTTTC	CAIATASSGANVLTF
TRBV30	TRBJ1-1	.	.	TGTGCCTGGAGTGTACACTCCCGGACTGAAGCTTTCTTT	CAWSVHSRTEAFF
TRBV18	TRBJ1-1	.	.	TGTGCCAGCTCCCCTAGTTCGGGGGTCACTGAAGCTTTCTTT	CASSPSSGVTEAFF
TRBV5-1	TRBJ1-2	few	.	TGCGCCAGCAGCTTGGCTAGGGCTGATGGCTACACCTTC	CASSLARADGYTF
TRBV6-1	TRBJ2-3	few	.	TGTGCCAGCAGTGAAACAGGAGAGGCAGATACGCAGTATTTT	CASSETGEADTQYF
TRBV28	TRBJ1-2	.	TRBD1	TGTGCCAGCAGTCCCGACAGGGCCCTATATGGCTACACCTTC	CASSPDRALYGYTF
TRBV29-1	TRBJ2-7	.	.	TGCAGCGTTGCAGGGAATTACTACGAGCAGTACTTC	CSVAGNYYEQYF
TRBV18	TRBJ2-5	.	TRBD2	TGTGCCAGCTCACCGCTGGTCATAGCGGGAGCCGGAGAGACCCAGTACTTC	CASSPLVIAGAGETQYF
TRBV7-3	TRBJ2-1	.	TRBD2	TGTGCCAGCAGCTCACCGGGACTAGCGGTCCTCAATGAGCAGTTCTTC	CASSSPGLAVLNEQFF